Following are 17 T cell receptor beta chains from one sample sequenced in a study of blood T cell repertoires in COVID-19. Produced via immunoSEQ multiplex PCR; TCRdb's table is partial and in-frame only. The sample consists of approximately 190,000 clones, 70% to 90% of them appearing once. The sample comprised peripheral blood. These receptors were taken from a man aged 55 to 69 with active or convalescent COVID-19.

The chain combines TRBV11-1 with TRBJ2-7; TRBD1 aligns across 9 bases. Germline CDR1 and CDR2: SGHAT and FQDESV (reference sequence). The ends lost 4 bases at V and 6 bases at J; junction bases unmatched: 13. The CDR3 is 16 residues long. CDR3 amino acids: CASSSNGVDRGIEQYF. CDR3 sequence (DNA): TGTGCCAGCAGCTCCAATGGGGTGGACAGGGGCATCGAGCAGTACTTC. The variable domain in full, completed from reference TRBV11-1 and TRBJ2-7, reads EAEVAQSPRYKITEKSQAVAFWCDPISGHATLYWYRQILGQGPELLVQFQDESVVDDSQLPKDRFSAERLKGVDSTLKIQPAELGDSAMYLCASSSNGVDRGIEQYFGPGTRLTVT.

CDR3 sequence reads: CASSVDREETQYF. The CDR3 DNA reads as TGTGCCAGCAGTGTCGACAGGGAGGAGACCCAGTACTTC. V usage is TRBV2 and J usage is TRBJ2-5; 7 bases are a match to TRBD1. Looked up from germline, CDR1 is SNHLY and CDR2 is FYNNEI. This CDR3 contains 13 residues. Germline trimming cut 4 bases from V and 5 bases from J; bases unmatched to any gene: 4.

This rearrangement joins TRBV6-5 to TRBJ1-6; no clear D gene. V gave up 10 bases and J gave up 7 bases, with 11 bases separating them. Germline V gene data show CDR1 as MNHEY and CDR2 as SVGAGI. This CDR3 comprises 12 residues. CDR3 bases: TGTGCCACGCGAGGGAGCAATTCACCCCTCCACTTT. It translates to CATRGSNSPLHF.

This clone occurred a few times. This CDR3 reads CASSSQGYTEAFF. DNA of the CDR3: TGTGCCAGCAGCTCACAGGGATATACTGAAGCTTTCTTT. V and J are TRBV12-3 or TRBV12-4 and TRBJ1-1, with a tentative D call TRBD1 (6 bases). Trimming took off 6 bases at V and 5 bases at J, with 13 bases between the two ends. The CDR3 sequence is 13 residues long.

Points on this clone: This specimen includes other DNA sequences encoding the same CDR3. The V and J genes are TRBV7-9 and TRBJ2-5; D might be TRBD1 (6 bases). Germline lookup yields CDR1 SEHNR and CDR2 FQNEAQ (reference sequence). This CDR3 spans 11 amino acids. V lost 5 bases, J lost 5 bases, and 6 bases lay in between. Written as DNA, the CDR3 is TGTGCCAGCAGCGGGGGCGAGACCCAGTACTTC. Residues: CASSGGETQYF.

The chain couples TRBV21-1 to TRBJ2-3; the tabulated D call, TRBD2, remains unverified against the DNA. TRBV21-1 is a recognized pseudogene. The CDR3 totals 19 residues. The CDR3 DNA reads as TGTGCCAGCAGCAAAGCCCCTGAATCCCGGGGGTCCCACACAGATACGCAGTATTTT. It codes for CASSKAPESRGSHTDTQYF.

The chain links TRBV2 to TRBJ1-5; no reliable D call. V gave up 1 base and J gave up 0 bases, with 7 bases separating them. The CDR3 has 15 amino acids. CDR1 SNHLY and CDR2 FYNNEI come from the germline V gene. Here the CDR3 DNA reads TGTGCCAGCAGTGAAGATAGTCTTAGCAATCAGCCCCAGCATTTT. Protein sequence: CASSEDSLSNQPQHF.

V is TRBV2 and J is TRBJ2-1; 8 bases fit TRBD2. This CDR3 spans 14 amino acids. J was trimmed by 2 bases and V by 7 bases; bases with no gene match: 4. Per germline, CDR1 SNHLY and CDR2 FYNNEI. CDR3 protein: CASKRGPTYNEQFF. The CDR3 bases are TGTGCCAGCAAGCGGGGGCCCACCTACAATGAGCAGTTCTTC.

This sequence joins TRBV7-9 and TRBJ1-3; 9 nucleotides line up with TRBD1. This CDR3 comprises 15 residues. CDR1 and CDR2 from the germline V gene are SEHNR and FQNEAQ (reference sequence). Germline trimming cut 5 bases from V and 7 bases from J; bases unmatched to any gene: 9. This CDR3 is CASSHETGGANTIYF. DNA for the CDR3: TGTGCCAGCAGCCACGAAACAGGGGGCGCGAACACCATATATTTT.

The CDR3 loop reads CASSRSRSSYNEQFF. The CDR3 DNA reads as TGTGCCAGTAGTAGATCCCGGAGCTCCTACAATGAGCAGTTCTTC. The chain is built from TRBV19 and TRBJ2-1; D unclear. Germline V gene data show CDR1 as LNHDA and CDR2 as SQIVND (reference sequence). The V gene lost 4 bases and the J gene lost 0 bases, with 10 bases spanning the gap. This CDR3 has 15 residues.

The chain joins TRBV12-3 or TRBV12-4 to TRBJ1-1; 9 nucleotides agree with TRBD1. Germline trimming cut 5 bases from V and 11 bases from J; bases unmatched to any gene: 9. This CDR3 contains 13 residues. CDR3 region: CASSLKQGASAFF. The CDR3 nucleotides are TGTGCCAGCAGTCTTAAACAGGGGGCGTCTGCTTTCTTT.

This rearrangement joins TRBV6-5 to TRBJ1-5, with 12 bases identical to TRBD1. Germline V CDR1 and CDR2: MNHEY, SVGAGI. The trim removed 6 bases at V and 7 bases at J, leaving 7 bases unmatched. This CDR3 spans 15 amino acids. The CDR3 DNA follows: TGTGCCAGCAGGACCGGGACAGGGGGCGCCCAGCCCCAGCATTTT. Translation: CASRTGTGGAQPQHF.

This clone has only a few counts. The CDR3 is CASSQTDRGTEAFF. CDR3 DNA: TGTGCCAGCAGCCAAACCGACAGGGGTACTGAAGCTTTCTTT. V is TRBV3-1 (or the pseudogene TRBV3-2) and J is TRBJ1-1; 8 nucleotides match TRBD1. Trimming took 2 bases from V and 5 from J; bases not matched to a gene: 4. This CDR3 is built from 14 residues. Germline CDR1 is LGHDT and CDR2 is YNNKEL (reference sequence).

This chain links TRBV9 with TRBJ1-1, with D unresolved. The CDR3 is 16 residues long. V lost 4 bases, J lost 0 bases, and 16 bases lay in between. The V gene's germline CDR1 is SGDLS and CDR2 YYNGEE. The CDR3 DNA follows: TGTGCCAGCAGCTCTTTGACAAGACACCTGAACACTGAAGCTTTCTTT. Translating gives CASSSLTRHLNTEAFF.

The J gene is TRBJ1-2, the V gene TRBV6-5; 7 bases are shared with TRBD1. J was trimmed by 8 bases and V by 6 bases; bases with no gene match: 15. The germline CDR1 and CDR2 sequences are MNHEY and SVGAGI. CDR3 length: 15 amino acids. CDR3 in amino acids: CASSLQTGLGGGYTF. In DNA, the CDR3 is TGTGCCAGCAGCCTCCAGACAGGGCTGGGGGGAGGCTACACCTTC.

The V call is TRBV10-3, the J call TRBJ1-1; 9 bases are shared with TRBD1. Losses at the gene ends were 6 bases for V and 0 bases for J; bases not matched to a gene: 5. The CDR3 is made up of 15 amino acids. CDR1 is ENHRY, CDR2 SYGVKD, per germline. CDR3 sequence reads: CAIRGTGNMNTEAFF. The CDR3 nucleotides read TGTGCCATCAGAGGGACAGGGAACATGAACACTGAAGCTTTCTTT.

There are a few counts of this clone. CDR3 region: CASSLQGQGYNEQFF. The CDR3 DNA follows: TGTGCCAGCAGCTTACAGGGACAGGGGTACAATGAGCAGTTCTTC. This sequence joins TRBV7-3 and TRBJ2-1; 10 bases are a match to TRBD1. This CDR3 region has 15 residues. Germline CDR1 reads SGHTA; CDR2 reads FQGTGA. V was pared by 2 bases and J by 4 bases, with 2 bases of the junction left unmatched.